This TCR beta chain was recorded in a study of OX40 agonist ivuxolimab in advanced cancers. Context from the whole study: Ivuxolimab was an agonistic, fully human IgG2 monoclonal antibody directed against OX40 (CD134), a costimulatory receptor. Intravenous ivuxolimab was administered to patients every 2 weeks at six dose levels: 0.01, 0.1, 0.3, 1.5, 3 and 10 mg/kg. The purpose of peripheral TCRbeta sequencing was to test whether ivuxolimab changed TCR sequence diversity and led to clonal T-cell expansion. Patients were allowed to have had prior anti-PD-1, anti-PD-L1 or anti-CTLA-4 therapy, and 30% to 40% of the dose-escalation patients had been treated with checkpoint inhibitors. Partial responses were achieved by three dose-escalation patients, of whom one had hepatocellular carcinoma and two had cutaneous melanoma. A male proportion of around 81% and a mean age of around 60 years, ranging from roughly 23 to 80, were recorded for the dose-escalation cohort. The paper covers the monotherapy dose-escalation part of the phase I ivuxolimab trial, which included N of about 51 patients. Among the roughly 54 dose-escalation patients, around 19 had hepatocellular carcinoma, about 15 melanoma, 9 renal cell carcinoma and 9 head and neck cancer.

Broader findings and caveats from the paper: Partial responders in the 0.1-3.0 mg/kg groups had among the lowest normalized peripheral clonal expansion, especially among CD8+ T cells. At doses of 0.1 to 3.0 mg/kg, clonal expansion of both CD4+ and CD8+ T cells in blood was seen between baseline and week 6. Low levels of normalized T-cell clonal expansion were also seen in some patients who did not respond. The antigen specificity of the peripheral T cells that underwent clonal expansion was not determined. After ivuxolimab, CD8+ T cells had more expanded clones than CD4+ T cells on average.

The trial excluded patients who had a history of autoimmune disease or who were on systemic immunosuppression. Peripheral blood for TCR sequencing was collected from all dose cohorts at baseline, on cycle 4 day 1, and on cycle 7 day 1. The samples were taken from a phase I, first-in-human, multicenter, open-label dose-escalation trial of ivuxolimab. Adults with locally advanced or metastatic melanoma, renal cell, hepatocellular, or head and neck squamous cell carcinoma were enrolled in the trial. Before TCR sequencing, CD4+ T cells and CD8+ T cells were sorted from peripheral blood as separate populations. Genomic DNA was extracted from sorted cells for sequencing of the TCRbeta CDR3 region. The immunoSEQ Assay was used to sequence the TCRbeta CDR3 regions. The table comes from immuneACCESS by way of TCRdb, which keeps in-frame sequences with V and J called. Part of the clones is missing from these tables; in studies checked, under half for an unresolved V gene and the rest for unknown reasons. The sample has about 100,000 clones on record, 85% to 95% of them singletons. The ten largest clones take up roughly 2.8% of the sample.

About this clone: The target of this receptor is not known. No qualities accompany the bases; no much larger clone lies one base away.

The sequence came from an adult with an advanced solid tumor such as melanoma, head and neck, liver or kidney cancer. Sequences were derived from CD4+ or CD8+ T cells sorted from blood, sampled in a trial of the OX40 agonist ivuxolimab.

The nucleotides are TGTGCCAGCAGCTTGGCCTCCGGGACAGGAATCGGATTCGCTTTCTTT. It translates as CASSLASGTGIGFAFF. The sequence joins TRBV11-2 to TRBJ1-1, with TRBD1 identical over 8 junction bases. The CDR3 measures 16 amino acids from cysteine to phenylalanine. The sequence is cut down to CDR3 DNA, 48 bases in frame from base 1. According to the germline V gene, CDR1 reads SGHAT and CDR2 reads FQNNGV. After removal of 3 bases from V and 11 bases from J, the junction retains 17 bases not matched to a gene.